This T cell receptor beta chain was sequenced during a study of blood T cell repertoires in COVID-19. This CDR3 is 11 amino acids long. Trimming cost V 4 bases and J 8 bases, with 8 bases left between them. Germline V gene sequence: CDR1 MGHDK, CDR2 SYGVNS. Clones were sequenced by immunoSEQ multiplex PCR, and TCRdb holds only the in-frame ones, with some missing. Of approximately 470,000 clones detected, roughly 88% appear once; the ten largest clones hold approximately 3%. The source material was peripheral blood. The chain links TRBV25-1 to TRBJ1-2, with D possibly being TRBD1 (6 bases). This TCR was sampled from a human donor in a cohort sampled during active COVID-19. In DNA, the CDR3 is TGTGCCAGCAGTGTGGGGGCCGGCTACACCTTC. Translated, it gives CASSVGAGYTF.